Given below is one T cell receptor beta chain in context. This clone was seen only once. Its antigen is still unknown. One base away there is no much larger clone; base qualities are not given. The time point label here, explained by the study, means: baseline before first vaccination. Vaccinee samples came from UK trials COV001 and COV002, including a single-blind randomized controlled phase 2/3 trial of AZD1222 (ChAdOx1 nCoV-19) in healthy adults. For TCRbeta chain sequencing, PBMC samples from trial participants were taken at day 0 and at day 28 after the second dose. The entry originates in a study of T cell responses to AZD1222 COVID-19 vaccine (dated by TCRdb to the early 2020s). Background for the entire study: AZD1222 recipients given second doses at about 4 weeks or at about 12 weeks were pooled, since spike-specific TCR depth and breadth were not found to differ between the two schedules. A total of over 230 trial participants underwent TCR sequencing, of whom about 200 received two doses of AZD1222 and some 26 received two doses of the MenACWY control vaccine. Trial participants were enrolled by age into 18-55, 56-69 and 70-plus year subgroups, with roughly 160, 29 and 62 TCR-sequenced participants respectively. Summary of the overall study and its limitations: Vaccine-associated CD4 TCRs spanned the whole spike protein, with dominant responses in regions 160-218 and 743-854. Because no day 14 peak-response samples were available, repertoires were characterized only after the peak T cell response. Participants were mostly white British and included more females than males, and it was suggested by the authors that clonal diversity may have been underestimated. The 56-69-year group was small, and its depth increase did not reach significance, likely because of low power. Conclusions about previously exposed vaccinees are limited, since just 6 or 7 AZD1222 recipients were seropositive for SARS-CoV-2 at baseline. A significant rise in spike-specific TCR breadth and depth was observed after two AZD1222 doses relative to day 0 and relative to MenACWY recipients. Reportedly, almost half of the unique spike-specific TCRs recognized epitopes lying outside the regions that are mutated in the B.1.351 and B.1.1.7 variants.

V is reduced by 5 bases and J by 1 base, leaving a spacing of 10 bases between them. The CDR3, from cysteine to phenylalanine, totals 14 residues. The retained sequence is limited to the CDR3, 42 bases, with the frame set at the first base. The germline V gene (reference sequence) sets CDR1 to PRHDT and CDR2 to FYEKMQ. The CDR3 regions of human TCRbeta chains were analyzed by immunosequencing. The study's processing was this. TCRs in the repertoires were compared against a reference library of SARS-CoV-2-specific TCRs that had been generated with the MIRA antigen-specificity platform. Breadth was defined as the fraction of unique TCRs that were SARS-CoV-2-associated, and depth was defined as the fraction of total T cells that were SARS-CoV-2-associated. Using the MIRA data, every spike-specific TCR was mapped to the spike region that the TCR reacted to and assigned to either a CD4 or a CD8 class. Log10-transformed breadth and depth values were compared by one-way ANOVA with Sidak's multiple comparisons tests. TCRdb mirrors the immuneACCESS table, restricted to in-frame sequences. Some clones are absent from its copies; in checked studies, under half trace to an unresolved V gene, and the reason for the others is unknown. V and J calls and clone size come straight from that table; D and trimming were deduced from the DNA. The sample table lists about 68,000 clones, approximately 91% of them with a count of one. In total, the top ten clones hold under 8.5% of the sample.

Material: peripheral blood, obtained on day 0 of AZD1222 vaccination. The TCR originated in an adult in good health. The chain links TRBV13 with TRBJ2-3, with an unclear D gene assignment. CDR3 region: CASSNGGRTDTQYF. DNA sequence: TGTGCCAGCAGCAACGGCGGTCGCACAGATACGCAGTATTTT.